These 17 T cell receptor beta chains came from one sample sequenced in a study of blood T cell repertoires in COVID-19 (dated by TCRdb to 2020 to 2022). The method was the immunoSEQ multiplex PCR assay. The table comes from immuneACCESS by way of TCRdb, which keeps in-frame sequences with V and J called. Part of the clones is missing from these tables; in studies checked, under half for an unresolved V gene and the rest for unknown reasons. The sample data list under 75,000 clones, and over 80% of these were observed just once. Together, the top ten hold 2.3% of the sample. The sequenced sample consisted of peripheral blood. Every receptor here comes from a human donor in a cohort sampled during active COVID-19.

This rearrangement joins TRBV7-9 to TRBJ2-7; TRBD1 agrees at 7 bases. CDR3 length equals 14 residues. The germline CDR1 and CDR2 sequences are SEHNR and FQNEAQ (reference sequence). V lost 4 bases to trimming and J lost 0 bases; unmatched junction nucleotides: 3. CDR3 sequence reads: CASSSRDSSYEQYF. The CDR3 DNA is TGTGCCAGCAGCTCCCGGGACAGCTCCTACGAGCAGTACTTC.

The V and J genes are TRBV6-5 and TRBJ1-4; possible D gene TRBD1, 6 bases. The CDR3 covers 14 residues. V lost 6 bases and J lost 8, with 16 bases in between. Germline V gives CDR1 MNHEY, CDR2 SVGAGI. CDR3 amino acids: CASRDLGQREKLFF. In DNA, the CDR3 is TGTGCCAGCAGGGATCTCGGACAGAGAGAAAAACTGTTTTTT.

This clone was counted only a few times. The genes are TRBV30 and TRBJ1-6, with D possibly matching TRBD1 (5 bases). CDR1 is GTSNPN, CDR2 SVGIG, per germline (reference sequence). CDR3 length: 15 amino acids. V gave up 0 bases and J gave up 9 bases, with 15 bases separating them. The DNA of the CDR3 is TGTGCCTGGAGTGTAGGAGGGACGCAAGGTTCACCCCTCCACTTT. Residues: CAWSVGGTQGSPLHF.

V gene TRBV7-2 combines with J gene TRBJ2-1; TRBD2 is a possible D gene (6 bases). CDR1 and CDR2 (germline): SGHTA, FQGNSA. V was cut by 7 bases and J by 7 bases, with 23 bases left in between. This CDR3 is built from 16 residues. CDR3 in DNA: TGTGCCAGCAACACCCGTCTCCCTGGGGGGTTTAATGAGCAGTTCTTC. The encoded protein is CASNTRLPGGFNEQFF.

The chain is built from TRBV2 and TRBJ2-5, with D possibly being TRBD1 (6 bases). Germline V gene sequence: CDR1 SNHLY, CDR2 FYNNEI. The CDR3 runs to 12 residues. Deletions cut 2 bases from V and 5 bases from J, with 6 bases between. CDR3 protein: CASSEQGETQYF. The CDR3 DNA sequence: TGTGCCAGCAGTGAACAGGGGGAGACCCAGTACTTC.

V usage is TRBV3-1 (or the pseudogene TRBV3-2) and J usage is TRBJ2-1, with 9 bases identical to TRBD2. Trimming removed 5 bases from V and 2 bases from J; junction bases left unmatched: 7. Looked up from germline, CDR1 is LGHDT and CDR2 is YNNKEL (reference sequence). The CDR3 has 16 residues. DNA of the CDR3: TGTGCCAGCAGCGACCCTCCTAGCGGGACCTACAATGAGCAGTTCTTC. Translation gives CASSDPPSGTYNEQFF.

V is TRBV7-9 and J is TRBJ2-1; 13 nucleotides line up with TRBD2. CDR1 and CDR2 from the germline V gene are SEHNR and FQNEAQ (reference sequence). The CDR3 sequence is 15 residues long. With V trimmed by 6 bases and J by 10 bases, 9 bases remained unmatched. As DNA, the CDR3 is TGTGCCAGCAGTCAACTAGCGGGAGGGCCGAGGGAGCAGTTCTTC. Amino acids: CASSQLAGGPREQFF.

The DNA of the CDR3 is TGCAGCGTGGATGGACTAGCGGGAGAATTAGATACGCAGTATTTT. Its translation is CSVDGLAGELDTQYF. This sequence joins TRBV29-1 and TRBJ2-3; 13 positions match TRBD2. V dropped 6 bases and J dropped 5; count of bases not matched to a gene: 8. Germline CDR1 SQVTM, CDR2 ANQGSEA. The CDR3 has 15 amino acids.

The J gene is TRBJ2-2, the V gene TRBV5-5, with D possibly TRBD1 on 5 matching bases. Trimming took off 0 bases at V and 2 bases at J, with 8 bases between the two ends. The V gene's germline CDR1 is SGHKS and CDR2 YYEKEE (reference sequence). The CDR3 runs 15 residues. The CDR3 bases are TGTGCCAGCAGCTTGGTACAGGCTAACACCGGGGAGCTGTTTTTT. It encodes CASSLVQANTGELFF.

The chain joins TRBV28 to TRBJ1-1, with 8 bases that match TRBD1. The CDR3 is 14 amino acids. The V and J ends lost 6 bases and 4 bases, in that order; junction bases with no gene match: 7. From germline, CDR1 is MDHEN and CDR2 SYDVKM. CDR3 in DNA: TGTGCCAGCAGACAGGGGGATATTCGCACTGAAGCTTTCTTT. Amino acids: CASRQGDIRTEAFF.

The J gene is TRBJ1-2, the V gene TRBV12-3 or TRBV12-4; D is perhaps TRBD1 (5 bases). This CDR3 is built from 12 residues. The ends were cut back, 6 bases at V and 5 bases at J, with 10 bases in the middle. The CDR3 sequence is CASRATDYGYTF. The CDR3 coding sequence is TGTGCCAGCAGAGCGACAGATTATGGCTACACCTTC.

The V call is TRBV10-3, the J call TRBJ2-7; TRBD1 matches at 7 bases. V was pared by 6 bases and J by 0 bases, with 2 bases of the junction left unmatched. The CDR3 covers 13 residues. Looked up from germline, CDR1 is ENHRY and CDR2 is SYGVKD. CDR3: CAISDRDSYEQYF. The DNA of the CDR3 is TGTGCCATCAGCGACAGGGACTCCTACGAGCAGTACTTC.

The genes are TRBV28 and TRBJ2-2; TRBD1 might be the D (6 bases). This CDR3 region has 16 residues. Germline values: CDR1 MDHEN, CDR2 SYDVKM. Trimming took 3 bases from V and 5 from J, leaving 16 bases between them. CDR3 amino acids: CASSFLTGPRTGELFF. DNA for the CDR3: TGTGCCAGCAGTTTCTTGACAGGCCCGAGAACCGGGGAGCTGTTTTTT.

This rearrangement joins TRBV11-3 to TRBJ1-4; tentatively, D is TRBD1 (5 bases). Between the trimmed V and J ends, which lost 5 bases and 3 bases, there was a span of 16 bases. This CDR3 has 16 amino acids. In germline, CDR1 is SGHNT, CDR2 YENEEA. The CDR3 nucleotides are TGTGCCAGCAGCCCTGGGGCTAACACGGCTAATGAAAAACTGTTTTTT. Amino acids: CASSPGANTANEKLFF.

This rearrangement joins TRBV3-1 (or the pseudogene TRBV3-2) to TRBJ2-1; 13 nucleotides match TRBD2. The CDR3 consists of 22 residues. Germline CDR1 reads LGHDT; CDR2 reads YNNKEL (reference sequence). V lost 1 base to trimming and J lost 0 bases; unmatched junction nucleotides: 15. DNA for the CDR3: TGTGCCAGCAGCCAAGTAAGGAACTTTGAACTAGCGGGGGGGAGCTCCTACAATGAGCAGTTCTTC. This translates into CASSQVRNFELAGGSSYNEQFF.

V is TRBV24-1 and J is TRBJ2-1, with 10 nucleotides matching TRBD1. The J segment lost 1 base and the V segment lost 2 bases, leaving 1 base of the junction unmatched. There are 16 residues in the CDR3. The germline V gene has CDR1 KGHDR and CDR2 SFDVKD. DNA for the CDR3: TGTGCCACCAGTGATTGGGACAGGGGATCCTACAATGAGCAGTTCTTC. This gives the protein CATSDWDRGSYNEQFF.

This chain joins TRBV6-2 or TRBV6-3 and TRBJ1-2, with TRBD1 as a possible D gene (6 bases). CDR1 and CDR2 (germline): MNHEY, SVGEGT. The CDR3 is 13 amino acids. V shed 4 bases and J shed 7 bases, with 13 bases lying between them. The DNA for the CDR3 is TGTGCCAGCAGTTTGGCCCACAGGGTTGGCTACACCTTC. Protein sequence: CASSLAHRVGYTF.